This TCR beta chain emerged from a study of T cell repertoires in cytomegalovirus infection. Each CDR3 protein is one row after TCRdb ran MiXCR on the reads. The sample shows roughly 180,000 distinct CDR3 sequences, about a sixth of them seen only once. This clonotype appeared a few times. Germline trimming cut 5 bases from V and 1 base from J; bases unmatched to any gene: 7. This CDR3 has 16 amino acids. Per the germline V gene, CDR1 is SQVTM and CDR2 is ANQGSEA. The source material was CD8+ T cells from PBMCs. The chain links TRBV29-1 to TRBJ2-6; TRBD1 aligns across 8 bases. This clonotype was obtained from a human donor in good health (CMV status not recorded). Some clones in this sample may be carry-over from other donors' samples. CDR3 sequence (DNA): TGCAGCGTTCCGGCAGGGGGCGAATCTGGGGCCAACGTCCTGACTTTC. Its protein is CSVPAGGESGANVLTF.